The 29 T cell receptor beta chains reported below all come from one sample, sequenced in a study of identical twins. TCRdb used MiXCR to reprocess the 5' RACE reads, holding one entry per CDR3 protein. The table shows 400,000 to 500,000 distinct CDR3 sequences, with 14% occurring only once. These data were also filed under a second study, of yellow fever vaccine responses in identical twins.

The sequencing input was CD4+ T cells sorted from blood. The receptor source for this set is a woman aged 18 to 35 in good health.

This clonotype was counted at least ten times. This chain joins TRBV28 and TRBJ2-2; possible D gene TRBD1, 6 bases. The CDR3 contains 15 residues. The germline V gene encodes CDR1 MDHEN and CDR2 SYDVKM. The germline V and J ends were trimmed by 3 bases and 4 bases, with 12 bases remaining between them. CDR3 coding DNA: TGTGCCAGCAGTTTGTTGGGGGCTGGCACCGGGGAGCTGTTTTTT. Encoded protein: CASSLLGAGTGELFF.

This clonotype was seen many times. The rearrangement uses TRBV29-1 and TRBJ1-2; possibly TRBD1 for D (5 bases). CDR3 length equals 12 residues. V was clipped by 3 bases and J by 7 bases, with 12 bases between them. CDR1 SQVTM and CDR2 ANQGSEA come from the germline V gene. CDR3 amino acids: CSVDFPGGGYTF. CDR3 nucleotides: TGCAGCGTTGATTTCCCGGGGGGTGGCTACACCTTC. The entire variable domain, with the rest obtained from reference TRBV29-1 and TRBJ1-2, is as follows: SAVISQKPSRDICQRGTSLTIQCQVDSQVTMMFWYRQQPGQSLTLIATANQGSEATYESGFVIDKFPISRPNLTFSTLTVSNMSPEDSSIYLCSVDFPGGGYTFGSGTRLTVV.

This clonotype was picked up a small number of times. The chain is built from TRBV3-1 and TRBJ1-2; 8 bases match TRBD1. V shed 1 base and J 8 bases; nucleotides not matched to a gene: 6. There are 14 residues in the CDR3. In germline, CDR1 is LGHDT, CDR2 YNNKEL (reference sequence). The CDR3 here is CASSQADRGGGYTF. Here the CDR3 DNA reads TGTGCCAGCAGCCAAGCCGACAGGGGCGGAGGCTACACCTTC.

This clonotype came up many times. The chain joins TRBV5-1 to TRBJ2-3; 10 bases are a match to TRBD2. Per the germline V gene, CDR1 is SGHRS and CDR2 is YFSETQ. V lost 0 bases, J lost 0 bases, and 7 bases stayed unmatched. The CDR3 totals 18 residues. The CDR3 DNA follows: TGCGCCAGCAGCTTGGGACTAGCGGGTAAAACTAGCACAGATACGCAGTATTTT. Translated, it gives CASSLGLAGKTSTDTQYF.

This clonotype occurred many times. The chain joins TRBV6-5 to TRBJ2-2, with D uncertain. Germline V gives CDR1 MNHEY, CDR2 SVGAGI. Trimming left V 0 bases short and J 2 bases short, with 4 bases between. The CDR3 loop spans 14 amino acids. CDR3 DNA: TGTGCCAGCAGTTACTCCACTAACACCGGGGAGCTGTTTTTT. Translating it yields CASSYSTNTGELFF.

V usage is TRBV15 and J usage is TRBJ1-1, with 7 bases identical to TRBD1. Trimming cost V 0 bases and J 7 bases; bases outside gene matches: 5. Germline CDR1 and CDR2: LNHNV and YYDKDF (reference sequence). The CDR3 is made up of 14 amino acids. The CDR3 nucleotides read TGTGCCACCAGCAGAGATTTAGGACAGGATGAAGCTTTCTTT. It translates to CATSRDLGQDEAFF.

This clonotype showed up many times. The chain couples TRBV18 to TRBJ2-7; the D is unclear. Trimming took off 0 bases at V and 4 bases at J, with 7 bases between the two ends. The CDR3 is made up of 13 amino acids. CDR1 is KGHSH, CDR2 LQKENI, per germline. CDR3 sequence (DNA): TGTGCCAGCTCACCACCGTACGGATACGAGCAGTACTTC. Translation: CASSPPYGYEQYF.

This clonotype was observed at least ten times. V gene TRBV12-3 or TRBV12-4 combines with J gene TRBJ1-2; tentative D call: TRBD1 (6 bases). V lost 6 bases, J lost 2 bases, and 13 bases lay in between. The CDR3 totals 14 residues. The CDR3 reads CASRDTGRNYGYTF. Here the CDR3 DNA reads TGTGCCAGCAGGGACACAGGGAGGAACTATGGCTACACCTTC.

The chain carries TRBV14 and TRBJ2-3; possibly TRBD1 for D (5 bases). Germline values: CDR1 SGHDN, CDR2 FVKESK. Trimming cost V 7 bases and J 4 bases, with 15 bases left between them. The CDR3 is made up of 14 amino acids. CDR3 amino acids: CASTFGKGSDTQYF. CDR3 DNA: TGTGCCAGCACCTTTGGGAAGGGGTCAGATACGCAGTATTTT.

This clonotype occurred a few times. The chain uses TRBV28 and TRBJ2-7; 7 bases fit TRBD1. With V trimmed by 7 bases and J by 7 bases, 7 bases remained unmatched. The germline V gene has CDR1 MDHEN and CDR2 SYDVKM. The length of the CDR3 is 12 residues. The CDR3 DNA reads TGTGCCAGCACAAGGGGGCCGAGTGAGCAGTACTTC. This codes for CASTRGPSEQYF.

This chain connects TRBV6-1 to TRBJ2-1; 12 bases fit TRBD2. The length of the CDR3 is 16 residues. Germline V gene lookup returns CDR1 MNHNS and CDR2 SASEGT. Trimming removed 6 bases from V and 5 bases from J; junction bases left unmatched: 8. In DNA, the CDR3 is TGTGCCAGCAGCCCTACGACTAGCGGGAGTAACAATGAGCAGTTCTTC. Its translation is CASSPTTSGSNNEQFF.

The CDR3 DNA reads as TGCGCCAGCCGACAGGGAGGTTCACCCCTCCACTTT. Encoded protein: CASRQGGSPLHF. V and J are TRBV10-2 and TRBJ1-6; 7 positions match TRBD1. The CDR3 is 12 residues long. Germline CDR1 is WSHSY and CDR2 is SAAADI. The V gene end was trimmed by 8 bases and the J gene end by 9 bases; junction bases not matched to a gene: 4.

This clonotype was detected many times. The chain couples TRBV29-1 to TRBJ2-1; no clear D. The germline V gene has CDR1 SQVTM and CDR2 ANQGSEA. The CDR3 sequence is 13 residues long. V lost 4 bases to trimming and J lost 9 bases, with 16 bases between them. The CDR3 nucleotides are TGCAGCGTTGGGCACGAACAATGGGGTGAGCAGTTCTTC. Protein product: CSVGHEQWGEQFF.

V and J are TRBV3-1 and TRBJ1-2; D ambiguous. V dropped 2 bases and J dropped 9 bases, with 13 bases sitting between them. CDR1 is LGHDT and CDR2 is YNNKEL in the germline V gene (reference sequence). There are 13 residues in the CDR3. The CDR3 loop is CASSQNPHNSYTF. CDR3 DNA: TGTGCCAGCAGCCAAAACCCCCATAACAGCTACACCTTC.

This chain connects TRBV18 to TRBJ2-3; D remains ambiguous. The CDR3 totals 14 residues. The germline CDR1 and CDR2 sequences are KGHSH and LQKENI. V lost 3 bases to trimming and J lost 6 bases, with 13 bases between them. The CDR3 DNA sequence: TGTGCCAGCTCACCTCTAGATGTTTCGGATACGCAGTATTTT. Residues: CASSPLDVSDTQYF.

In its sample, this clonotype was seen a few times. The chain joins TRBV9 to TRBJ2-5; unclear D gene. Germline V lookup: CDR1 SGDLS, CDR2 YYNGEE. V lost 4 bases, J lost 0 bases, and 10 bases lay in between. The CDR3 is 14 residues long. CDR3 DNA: TGTGCCAGCAGCTCCCAGACATACCAAGAGACCCAGTACTTC. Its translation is CASSSQTYQETQYF.

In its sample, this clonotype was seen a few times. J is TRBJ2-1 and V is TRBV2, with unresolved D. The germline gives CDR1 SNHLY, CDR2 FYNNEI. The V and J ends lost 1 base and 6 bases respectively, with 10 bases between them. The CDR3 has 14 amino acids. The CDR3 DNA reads TGTGCCAGCAGTGAAGAAAGAGTTCCCAATGAGCAGTTCTTC. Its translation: CASSEERVPNEQFF.

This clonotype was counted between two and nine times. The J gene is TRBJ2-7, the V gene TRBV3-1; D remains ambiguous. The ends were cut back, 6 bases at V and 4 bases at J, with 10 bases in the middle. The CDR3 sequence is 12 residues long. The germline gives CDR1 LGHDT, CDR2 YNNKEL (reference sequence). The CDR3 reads CASSKSGYEQYF. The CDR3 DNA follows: TGTGCCAGCAGTAAAAGTGGATACGAGCAGTACTTC.

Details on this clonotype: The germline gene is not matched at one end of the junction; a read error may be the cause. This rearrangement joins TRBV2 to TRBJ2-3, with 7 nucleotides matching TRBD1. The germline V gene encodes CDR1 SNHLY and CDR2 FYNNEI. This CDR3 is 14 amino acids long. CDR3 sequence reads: CASREGTATDTQYF. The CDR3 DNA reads TGTGCCAGCAGAGAAGGGACAGCCACAGATACGCAGTATTTT.

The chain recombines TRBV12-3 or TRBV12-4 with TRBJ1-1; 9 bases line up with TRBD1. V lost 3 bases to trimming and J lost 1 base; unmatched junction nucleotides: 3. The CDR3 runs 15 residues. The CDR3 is CASSFRTGANTEAFF. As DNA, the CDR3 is TGTGCCAGCAGTTTCCGGACAGGGGCGAACACTGAAGCTTTCTTT.

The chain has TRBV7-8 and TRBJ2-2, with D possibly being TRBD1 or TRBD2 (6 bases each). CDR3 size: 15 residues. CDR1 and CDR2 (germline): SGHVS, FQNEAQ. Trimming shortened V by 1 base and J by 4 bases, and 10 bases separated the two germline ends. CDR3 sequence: CASSLGGASTGELFF. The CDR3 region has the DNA TGTGCCAGCAGCTTAGGGGGGGCGAGCACCGGGGAGCTGTTTTTT.

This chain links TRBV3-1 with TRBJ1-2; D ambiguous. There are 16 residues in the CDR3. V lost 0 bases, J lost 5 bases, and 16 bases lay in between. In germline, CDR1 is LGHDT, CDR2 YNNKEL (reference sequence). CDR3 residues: CASSQDLNGGRYGYTF. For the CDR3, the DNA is TGTGCCAGCAGCCAAGATCTAAACGGCGGCCGGTATGGCTACACCTTC.

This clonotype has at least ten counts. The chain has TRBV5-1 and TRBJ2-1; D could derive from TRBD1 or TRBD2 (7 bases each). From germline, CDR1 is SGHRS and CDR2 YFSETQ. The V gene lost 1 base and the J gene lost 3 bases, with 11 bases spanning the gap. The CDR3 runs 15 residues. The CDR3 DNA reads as TGCGCCAGCAGCTTGAGCGGGACAGACTACAATGAGCAGTTCTTC. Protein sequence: CASSLSGTDYNEQFF.

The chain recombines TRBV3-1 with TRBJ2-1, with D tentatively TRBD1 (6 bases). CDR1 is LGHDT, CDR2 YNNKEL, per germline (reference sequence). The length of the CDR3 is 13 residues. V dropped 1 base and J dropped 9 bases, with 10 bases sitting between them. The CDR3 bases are TGTGCCAGCAGCCAAGCAGGGGTGGGTGAGCAGTTCTTC. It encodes CASSQAGVGEQFF.

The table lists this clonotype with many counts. CDR3 nucleotides: TGCGCCAGCAGCTTGAGGGGACAGGGGAGTCCAGATACGCAGTATTTT. Translation: CASSLRGQGSPDTQYF. The chain couples TRBV5-1 to TRBJ2-3, with TRBD1 identical over 10 bases. Germline values: CDR1 SGHRS, CDR2 YFSETQ. V lost 1 base and J lost 4; bases outside the gene matches: 6. This CDR3 comprises 16 residues.

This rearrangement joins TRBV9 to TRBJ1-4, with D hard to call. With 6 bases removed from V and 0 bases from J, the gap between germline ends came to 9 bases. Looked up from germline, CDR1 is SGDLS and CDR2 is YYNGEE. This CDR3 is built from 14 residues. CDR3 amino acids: CASTPGATNEKLFF. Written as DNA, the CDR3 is TGTGCCAGCACGCCCGGCGCAACTAATGAAAAACTGTTTTTT.

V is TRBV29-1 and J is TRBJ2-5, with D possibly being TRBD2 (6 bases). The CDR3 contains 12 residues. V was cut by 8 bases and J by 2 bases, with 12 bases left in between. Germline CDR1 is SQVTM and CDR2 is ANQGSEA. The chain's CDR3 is CSSGGKQETQYF. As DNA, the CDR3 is TGCAGCTCGGGCGGGAAGCAAGAGACCCAGTACTTC. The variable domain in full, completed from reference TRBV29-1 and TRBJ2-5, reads SAVISQKPSRDICQRGTSLTIQCQVDSQVTMMFWYRQQPGQSLTLIATANQGSEATYESGFVIDKFPISRPNLTFSTLTVSNMSPEDSSIYLCSSGGKQETQYFGPGTRLLVL.

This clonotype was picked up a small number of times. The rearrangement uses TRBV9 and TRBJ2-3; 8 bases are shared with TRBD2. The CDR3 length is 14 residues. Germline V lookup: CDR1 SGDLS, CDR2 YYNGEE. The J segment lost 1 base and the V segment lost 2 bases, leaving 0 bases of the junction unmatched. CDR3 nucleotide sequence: TGTGCCAGCAGCGTGACTAGCGGCACAGATACGCAGTATTTT. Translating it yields CASSVTSGTDTQYF.

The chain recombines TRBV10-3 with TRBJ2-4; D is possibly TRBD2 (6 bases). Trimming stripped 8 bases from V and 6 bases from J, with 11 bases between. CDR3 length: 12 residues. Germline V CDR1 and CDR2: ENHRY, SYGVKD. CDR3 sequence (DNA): TGTGCCATCCGAGCGGAGGGAAACATTCAGTACTTC. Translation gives CAIRAEGNIQYF.